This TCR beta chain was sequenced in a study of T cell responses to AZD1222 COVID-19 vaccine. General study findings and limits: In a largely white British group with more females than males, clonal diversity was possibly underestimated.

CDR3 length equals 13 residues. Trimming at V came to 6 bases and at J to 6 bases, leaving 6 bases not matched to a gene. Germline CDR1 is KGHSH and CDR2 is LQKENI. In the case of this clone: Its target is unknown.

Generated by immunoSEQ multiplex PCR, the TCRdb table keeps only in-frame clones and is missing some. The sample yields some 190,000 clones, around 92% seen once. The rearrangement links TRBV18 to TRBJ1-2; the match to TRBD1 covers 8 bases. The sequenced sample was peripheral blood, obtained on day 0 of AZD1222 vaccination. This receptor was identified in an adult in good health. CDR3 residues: CASSDQGADGYTF. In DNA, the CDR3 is TGTGCCAGCTCTGATCAGGGGGCGGATGGCTACACCTTC.